This T cell receptor (beta chain) was sequenced in a study of blood T cell repertoires in COVID-19. As for the study in general: The cDNA or gDNA used as material had been derived from T cells, B-cell-depleted T cells, or PBMCs.

The germline gives CDR1 SGHKS, CDR2 YYEKEE (reference sequence). Trimming removed 1 base at V and 0 bases at J, with 8 bases between. The CDR3 contains 15 residues. Authors' methods: Reference gene primer amplification yielded estimated nucleated cell counts. The table came from immunoSEQ multiplex PCR; TCRdb's copy has only in-frame clones and leaves some out. The V and J calls and clone size are taken from that table; D and trimming were inferred from the DNA. The sample records tens of thousands of clones, about four fifths being singletons. The chain links TRBV5-5 to TRBJ1-3; D gene ambiguous. This receptor was identified in a woman aged 60 to 75 with acute or convalescent COVID-19. The sequenced sample consisted of peripheral blood. The CDR3 DNA sequence: TGTGCCAGCAGCTTGTTTATTAGCTCTGGAAACACCATATATTTT. Protein product: CASSLFISSGNTIYF.